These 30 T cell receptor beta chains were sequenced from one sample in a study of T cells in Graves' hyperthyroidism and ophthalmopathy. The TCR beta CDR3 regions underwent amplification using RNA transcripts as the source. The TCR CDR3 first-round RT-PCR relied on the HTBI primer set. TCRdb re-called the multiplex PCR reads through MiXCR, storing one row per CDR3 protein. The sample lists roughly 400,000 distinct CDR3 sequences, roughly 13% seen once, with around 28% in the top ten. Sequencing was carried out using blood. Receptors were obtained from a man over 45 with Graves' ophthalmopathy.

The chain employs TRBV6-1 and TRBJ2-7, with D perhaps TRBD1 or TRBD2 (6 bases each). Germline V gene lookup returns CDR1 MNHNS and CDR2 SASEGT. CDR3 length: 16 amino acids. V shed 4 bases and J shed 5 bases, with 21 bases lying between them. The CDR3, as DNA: TGTGCCAGCAGTGTCCTATTTGGGGGGCGAATCCACGAGCAGTACTTC. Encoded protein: CASSVLFGGRIHEQYF.

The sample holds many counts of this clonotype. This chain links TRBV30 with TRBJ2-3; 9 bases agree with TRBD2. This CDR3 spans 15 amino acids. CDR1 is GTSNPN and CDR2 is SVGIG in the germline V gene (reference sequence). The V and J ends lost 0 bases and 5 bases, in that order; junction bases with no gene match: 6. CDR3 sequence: CAWSVAGGRVDTQYF. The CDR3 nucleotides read TGTGCCTGGAGTGTAGCTGGCGGGAGGGTAGATACGCAGTATTTT.

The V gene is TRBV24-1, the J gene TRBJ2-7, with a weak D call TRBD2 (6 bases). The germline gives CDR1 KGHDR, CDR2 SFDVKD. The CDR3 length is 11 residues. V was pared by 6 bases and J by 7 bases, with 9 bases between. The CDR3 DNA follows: TGTGCCACCAGTACGGGGAGGGAGCAGTACTTC. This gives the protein CATSTGREQYF.

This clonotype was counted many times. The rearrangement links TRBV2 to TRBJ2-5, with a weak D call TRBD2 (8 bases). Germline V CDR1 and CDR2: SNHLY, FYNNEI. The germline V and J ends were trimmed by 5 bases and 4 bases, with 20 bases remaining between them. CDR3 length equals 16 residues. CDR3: CASSSGLAGGGETQYF. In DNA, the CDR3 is TGTGCCAGCAGTTCAGGACTAGCAGGGGGGGGAGAGACCCAGTACTTC.

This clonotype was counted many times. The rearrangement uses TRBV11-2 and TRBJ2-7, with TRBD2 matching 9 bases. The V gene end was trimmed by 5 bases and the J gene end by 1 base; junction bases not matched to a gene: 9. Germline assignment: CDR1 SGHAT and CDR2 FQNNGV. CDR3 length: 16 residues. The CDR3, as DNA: TGTGCCAGCAGCGTCCTAAGGACTAGCGTATCCTACGAGCAGTACTTC. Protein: CASSVLRTSVSYEQYF.

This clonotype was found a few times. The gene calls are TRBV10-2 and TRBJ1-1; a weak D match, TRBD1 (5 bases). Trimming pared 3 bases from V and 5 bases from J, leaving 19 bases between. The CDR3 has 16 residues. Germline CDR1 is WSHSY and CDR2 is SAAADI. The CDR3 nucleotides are TGCGCCAGCAGTGAAGGAGCAGGCTACGAGGGGACTGAAGCTTTCTTT. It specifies CASSEGAGYEGTEAFF.

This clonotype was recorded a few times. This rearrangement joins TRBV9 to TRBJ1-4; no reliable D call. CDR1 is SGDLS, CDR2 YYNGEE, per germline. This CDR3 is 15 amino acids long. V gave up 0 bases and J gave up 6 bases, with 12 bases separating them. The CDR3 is CASSVGPQAYEKLFF. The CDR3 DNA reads TGTGCCAGCAGCGTAGGGCCCCAGGCTTATGAAAAACTGTTTTTT.

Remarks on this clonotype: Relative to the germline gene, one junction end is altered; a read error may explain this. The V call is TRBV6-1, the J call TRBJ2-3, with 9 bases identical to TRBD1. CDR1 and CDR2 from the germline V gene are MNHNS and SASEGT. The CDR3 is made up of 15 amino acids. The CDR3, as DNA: TGTGCCGGCAGTCCAGGGACAGGGATGGCAGATACGCAGTATTTT. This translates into CAGSPGTGMADTQYF.

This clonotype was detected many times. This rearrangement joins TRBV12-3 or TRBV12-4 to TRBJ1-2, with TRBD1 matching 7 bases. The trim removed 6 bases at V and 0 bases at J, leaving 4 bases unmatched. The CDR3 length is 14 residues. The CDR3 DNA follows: TGTGCCAGCAGCTTGGGACAGACTAACTATGGCTACACCTTC. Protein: CASSLGQTNYGYTF.

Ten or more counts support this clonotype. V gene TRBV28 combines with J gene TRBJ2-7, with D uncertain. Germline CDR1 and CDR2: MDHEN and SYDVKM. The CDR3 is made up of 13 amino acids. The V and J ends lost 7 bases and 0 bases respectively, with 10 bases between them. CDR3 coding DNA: TGTGCCAGCAACCTTCCTCCCTCCTACGAGCAGTACTTC. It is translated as CASNLPPSYEQYF. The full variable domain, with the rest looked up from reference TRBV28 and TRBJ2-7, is DVKVTQSSRYLVKRTGEKVFLECVQDMDHENMFWYRQDPGLGLRLIYFSYDVKMKEKGDIPEGYSVSREKKERFSLILESASTNQTSMYLCASNLPPSYEQYFGPGTRLTVT.

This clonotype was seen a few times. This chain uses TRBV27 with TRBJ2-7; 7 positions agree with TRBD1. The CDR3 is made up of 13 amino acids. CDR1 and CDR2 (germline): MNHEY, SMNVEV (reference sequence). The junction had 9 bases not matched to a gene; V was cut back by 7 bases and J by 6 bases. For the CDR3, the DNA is TGTGCCAGCATAGGAGACAGGGACGGCGAGCAGTACTTC. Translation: CASIGDRDGEQYF.

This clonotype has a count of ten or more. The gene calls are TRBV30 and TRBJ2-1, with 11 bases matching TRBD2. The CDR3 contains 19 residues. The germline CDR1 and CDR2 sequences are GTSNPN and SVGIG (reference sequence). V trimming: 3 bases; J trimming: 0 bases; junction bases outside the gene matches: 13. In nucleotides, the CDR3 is TGTGCCTGGAGCGGAGCCGGGACTAGCGGAGAGAGCTCCTACAATGAGCAGTTCTTC. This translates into CAWSGAGTSGESSYNEQFF.

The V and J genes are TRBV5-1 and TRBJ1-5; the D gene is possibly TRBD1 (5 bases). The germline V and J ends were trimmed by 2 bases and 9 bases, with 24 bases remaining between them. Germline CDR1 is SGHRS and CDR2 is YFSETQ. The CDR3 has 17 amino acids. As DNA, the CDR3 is TGCGCCAGCAGCTTCAAGGGGAAGCTCCCTACAGAGGGGCCCCAGCATTTT. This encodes CASSFKGKLPTEGPQHF.

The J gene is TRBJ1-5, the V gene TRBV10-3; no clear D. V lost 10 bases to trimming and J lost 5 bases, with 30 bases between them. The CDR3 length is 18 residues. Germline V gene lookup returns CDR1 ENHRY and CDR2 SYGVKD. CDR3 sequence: CATLPDMGQAPNDQPQHF. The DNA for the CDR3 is TGTGCCACCCTCCCAGACATGGGTCAAGCCCCTAATGATCAGCCCCAGCATTTT.

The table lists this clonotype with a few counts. The CDR3 bases are TGTGCCAGCACCTTCGGGGAATCTAGCACAGATACGCAGTATTTT. Translated, it gives CASTFGESSTDTQYF. The chain is built from TRBV2 and TRBJ2-3, with a weak D call TRBD2 (5 bases). This CDR3 is 15 amino acids long. Trimming took 7 bases from V and 0 from J, leaving 14 bases between them. In germline, CDR1 is SNHLY, CDR2 FYNNEI.

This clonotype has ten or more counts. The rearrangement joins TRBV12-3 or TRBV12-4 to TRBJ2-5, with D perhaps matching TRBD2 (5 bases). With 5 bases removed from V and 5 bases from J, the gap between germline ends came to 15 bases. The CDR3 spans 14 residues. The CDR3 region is CASSRAERGETQYF. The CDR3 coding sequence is TGTGCCAGCAGTCGGGCTGAGAGAGGGGAGACCCAGTACTTC.

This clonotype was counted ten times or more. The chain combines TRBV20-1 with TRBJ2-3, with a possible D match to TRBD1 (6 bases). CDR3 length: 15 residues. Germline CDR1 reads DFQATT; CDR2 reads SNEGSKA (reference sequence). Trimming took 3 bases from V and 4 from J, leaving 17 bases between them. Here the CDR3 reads CSASPTGTTADTQYF. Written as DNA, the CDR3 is TGCAGTGCTAGTCCCACCGGGACAACCGCAGATACGCAGTATTTT.

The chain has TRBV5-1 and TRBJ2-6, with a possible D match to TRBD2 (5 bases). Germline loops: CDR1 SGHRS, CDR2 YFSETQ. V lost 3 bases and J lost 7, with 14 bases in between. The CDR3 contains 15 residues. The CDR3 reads CASSSNTLAANVLTF. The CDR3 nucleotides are TGCGCCAGCAGCTCGAATACGCTAGCCGCCAACGTCCTGACTTTC. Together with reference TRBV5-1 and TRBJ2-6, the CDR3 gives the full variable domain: KAGVTQTPRYLIKTRGQQVTLSCSPISGHRSVSWYQQTPGQGLQFLFEYFSETQRNKGNFPGRFSGRQFSNSRSEMNVSTLELGDSALYLCASSSNTLAANVLTFGAGSRLTVL.

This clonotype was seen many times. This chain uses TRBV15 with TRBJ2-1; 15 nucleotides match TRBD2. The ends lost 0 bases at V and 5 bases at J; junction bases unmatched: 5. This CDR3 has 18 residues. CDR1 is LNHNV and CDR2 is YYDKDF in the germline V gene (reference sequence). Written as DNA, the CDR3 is TGTGCCACCAGCAGAGATGGGACTAGCGGGAGGAGAGACAATGAGCAGTTCTTC. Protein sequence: CATSRDGTSGRRDNEQFF. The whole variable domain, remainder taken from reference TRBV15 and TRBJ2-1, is DAMVIQNPRYQVTQFGKPVTLSCSQTLNHNVMYWYQQKSSQAPKLLFHYYDKDFNNEADTPDNFQSRRPNTSFCFLDIRSPGLGDTAMYLCATSRDGTSGRRDNEQFFGPGTRLTVL.

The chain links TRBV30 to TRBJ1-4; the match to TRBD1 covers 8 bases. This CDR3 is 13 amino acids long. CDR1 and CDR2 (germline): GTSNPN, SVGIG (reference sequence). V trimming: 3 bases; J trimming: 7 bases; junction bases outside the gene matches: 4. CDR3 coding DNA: TGTGCCTGGAGCCAGGGGGCTGTTGAAAAACTGTTTTTT. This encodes CAWSQGAVEKLFF.

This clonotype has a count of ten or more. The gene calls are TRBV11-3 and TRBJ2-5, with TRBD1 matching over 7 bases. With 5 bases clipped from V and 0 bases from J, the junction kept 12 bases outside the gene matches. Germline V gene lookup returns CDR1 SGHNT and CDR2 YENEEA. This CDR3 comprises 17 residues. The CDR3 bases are TGTGCCAGCAGCCGCCCGGATGGGACAGCGTACCAAGAGACCCAGTACTTC. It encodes CASSRPDGTAYQETQYF.

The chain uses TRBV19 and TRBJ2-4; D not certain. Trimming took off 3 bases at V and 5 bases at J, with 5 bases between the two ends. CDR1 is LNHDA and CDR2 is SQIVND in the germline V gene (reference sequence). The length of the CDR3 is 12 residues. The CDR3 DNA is TGTGCCAGTAGTATTTGGGAAAACATTCAGTACTTC. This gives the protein CASSIWENIQYF.

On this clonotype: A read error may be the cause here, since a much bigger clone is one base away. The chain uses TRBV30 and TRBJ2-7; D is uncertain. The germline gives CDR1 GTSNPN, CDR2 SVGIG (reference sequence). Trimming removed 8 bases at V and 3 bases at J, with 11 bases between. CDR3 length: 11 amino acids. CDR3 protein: CAGRTGYEQYF. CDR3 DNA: TGTGCCGGCAGGACGGGCTACGAGCAGTACTTC.

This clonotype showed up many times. Written as DNA, the CDR3 is TGTGCCAGCAGCTTAACAGGGGTTGGTAATCAGCCCCAGCATTTT. It specifies CASSLTGVGNQPQHF. This sequence joins TRBV7-8 and TRBJ1-5; 7 bases align to TRBD1. The V gene end was trimmed by 2 bases and the J gene end by 4 bases; junction bases not matched to a gene: 5. The CDR3 loop spans 15 amino acids. CDR1 and CDR2 (germline): SGHVS, FQNEAQ. Variable domain in full (rest from reference TRBV7-8 and TRBJ1-5): GAGVSQSPRYKVAKRGQDVALRCDPISGHVSLFWYQQALGQGPEFLTYFQNEAQLDKSGLPSDRFFAERPEGSVSTLKIQRTQQEDSAVYLCASSLTGVGNQPQHFGDGTRLSIL.

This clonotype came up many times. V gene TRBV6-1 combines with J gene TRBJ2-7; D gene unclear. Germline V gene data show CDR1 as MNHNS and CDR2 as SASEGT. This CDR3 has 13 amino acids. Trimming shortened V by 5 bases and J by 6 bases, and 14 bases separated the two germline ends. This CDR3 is CASSLFLSGEQYF. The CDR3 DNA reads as TGTGCCAGCAGTCTTTTTCTGTCGGGCGAGCAGTACTTC.

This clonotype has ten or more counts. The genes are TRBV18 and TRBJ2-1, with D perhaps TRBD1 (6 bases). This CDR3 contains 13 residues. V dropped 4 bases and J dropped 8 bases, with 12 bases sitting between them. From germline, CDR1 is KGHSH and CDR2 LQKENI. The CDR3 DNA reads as TGTGCCAGCTCACTTCTCCAGGGGTATGAGCAGTTCTTC. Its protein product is CASSLLQGYEQFF.

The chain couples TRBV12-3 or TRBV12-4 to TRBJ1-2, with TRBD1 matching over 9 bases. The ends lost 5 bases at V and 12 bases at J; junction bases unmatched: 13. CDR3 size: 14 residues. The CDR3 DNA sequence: TGTGCCAGCAGTGCCCAGGGACAGGGTTTGGGTCACACCTTC. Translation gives CASSAQGQGLGHTF.

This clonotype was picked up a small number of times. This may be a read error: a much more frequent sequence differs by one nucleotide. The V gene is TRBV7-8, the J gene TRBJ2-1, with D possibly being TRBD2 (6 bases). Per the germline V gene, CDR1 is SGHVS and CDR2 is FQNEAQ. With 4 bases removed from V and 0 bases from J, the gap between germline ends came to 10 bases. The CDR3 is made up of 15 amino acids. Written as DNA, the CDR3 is TGTGCCAGCAGCTATAGCGGTACCTCCTACAATGAGCAGTTCTTC. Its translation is CASSYSGTSYNEQFF. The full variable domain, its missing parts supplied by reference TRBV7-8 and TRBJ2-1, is GAGVSQSPRYKVAKRGQDVALRCDPISGHVSLFWYQQALGQGPEFLTYFQNEAQLDKSGLPSDRFFAERPEGSVSTLKIQRTQQEDSAVYLCASSYSGTSYNEQFFGPGTRLTVL.

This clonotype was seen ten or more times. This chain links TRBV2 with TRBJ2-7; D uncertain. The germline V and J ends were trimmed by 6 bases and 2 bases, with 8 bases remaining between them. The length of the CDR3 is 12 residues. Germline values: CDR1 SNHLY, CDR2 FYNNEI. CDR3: CASSETPYEQYF. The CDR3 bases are TGTGCCAGCAGCGAGACTCCCTACGAGCAGTACTTC.

The CDR3 bases are TGTGCCAGCAGCCAATCCTTTAATGGGGACATCCGGGGCTACACCTTC. Translating gives CASSQSFNGDIRGYTF. J is TRBJ1-2 and V is TRBV16, with D possibly matching TRBD1 (6 bases). The CDR3 has 16 amino acids. The germline V and J ends were trimmed by 0 bases and 8 bases, with 19 bases remaining between them. CDR1 and CDR2 from the germline V gene are KGHSY and FQNENV.